The 14 T cell receptor beta chains below all came from one sample that was sequenced in a study of CD8+CD57+ T cells in acquired aplastic anemia. The template for TCR beta VDJ and CDR3 sequence profiling was genomic DNA. From the reads, TCRdb called clonotypes with MiXCR, one entry per CDR3 protein. Altogether around 180,000 distinct CDR3 sequences are present, 55% to 70% being singletons, with the ten largest covering 45%. The sample consisted of sorted CD4+, CD8+, or CD8+CD57+ T cells (not recorded which) from PBMCs. The receptors come from a human donor in good health.

This clonotype was recorded at least ten times. The gene calls are TRBV20-1 and TRBJ2-1; D possibly corresponds to TRBD2 (5 bases). Trimming cost V 2 bases and J 7 bases, with 18 bases left between them. Germline V lookup: CDR1 DFQATT, CDR2 SNEGSKA (reference sequence). The CDR3 extends over 15 amino acids. The CDR3 loop is CSARRLLGSRNEQFF. The CDR3 DNA reads TGCAGTGCTAGACGACTATTGGGGTCTCGAAATGAGCAGTTCTTC.

This chain links TRBV29-1 with TRBJ2-7, with TRBD1 matching over 7 bases. With 7 bases clipped from V and 5 bases from J, the junction kept 8 bases outside the gene matches. The germline gives CDR1 SQVTM, CDR2 ANQGSEA. This CDR3 comprises 12 residues. Written as DNA, the CDR3 is TGCAGCGCGGTAGGGACAGCGGACGAGCAGTACTTC. This sequence encodes CSAVGTADEQYF.

The chain employs TRBV19 and TRBJ2-5; D tentatively fits TRBD1 or TRBD2 (5 bases each). Trimming stripped 3 bases from V and 2 bases from J, with 10 bases between. CDR3 length: 14 residues. CDR1 is LNHDA, CDR2 SQIVND, per germline (reference sequence). The CDR3 loop is CASSMVWGQETQYF. The CDR3 DNA sequence: TGTGCCAGTAGTATGGTATGGGGGCAAGAGACCCAGTACTTC. The full variable domain, its missing parts supplied by reference TRBV19 and TRBJ2-5, is DGGITQSPKYLFRKEGQNVTLSCEQNLNHDAMYWYRQDPGQGLRLIYYSQIVNDFQKGDIAEGYSVSREKKESFPLTVTSAQKNPTAFYLCASSMVWGQETQYFGPGTRLLVL.

The chain carries TRBV7-4 and TRBJ1-2; no definite D call. There are 13 residues in the CDR3. CDR1 is SGHVT and CDR2 is SQSDAQ in the germline V gene. V was pared by 11 bases and J by 8 bases, with 21 bases between. The CDR3 is CAPSLVGSFGYTF. Here the CDR3 DNA reads TGTGCCCCCTCCCTAGTGGGCAGTTTCGGCTACACCTTC.

This chain links TRBV2 with TRBJ2-5; no clear D. This CDR3 has 16 residues. CDR1 and CDR2 from the germline V gene are SNHLY and FYNNEI. V gave up 6 bases and J gave up 4 bases, with 21 bases separating them. CDR3 DNA: TGTGCCAGCAGCTTAGGCGGCGAGAAGGGCGGAGAGACCCAGTACTTC. Encoded protein: CASSLGGEKGGETQYF.

This sequence joins TRBV12-3 or TRBV12-4 and TRBJ1-5; no definite D call. V was trimmed by 4 bases and J by 3 bases, leaving 13 bases between them. The CDR3 spans 15 residues. The CDR3, as DNA: TGTGCCAGCAGTTCCGCAGGTGCCACCAATCAGCCCCAGCATTTT. Translated: CASSSAGATNQPQHF.

This clonotype showed up just once. A much larger clone is a single base away; this may be a read error. The chain uses TRBV7-8 and TRBJ2-1; D not certain. The CDR3 runs 14 residues. Germline CDR1 SGHVS, CDR2 FQNEAQ. The CDR3 reads CASSLGAAFNGQFF. As DNA, the CDR3 is TGTGCCAGCAGCTTAGGGGCAGCCTTCAATGGGCAGTTCTTC.

Worth noting for this clonotype: One end of the junction varies from germline; a read error may be responsible. V usage is TRBV5-1 and J usage is TRBJ1-1; D uncertain. The CDR3 has 14 residues. Per germline, CDR1 SGHRS and CDR2 YFSETQ. CDR3 protein: CASSLVQLNTAAFF. The CDR3, as DNA: TGCGCCAGCAGCTTGGTGCAGCTGAACACTGCAGCTTTCTTT.

The chain has TRBV7-9 and TRBJ2-7, with TRBD2 matching 12 bases. Germline V lookup: CDR1 SEHNR, CDR2 FQNEAQ (reference sequence). V was clipped by 4 bases and J by 7 bases; unmatched bases: 8. The CDR3 consists of 15 residues. CDR3 DNA sequence: TGTGCCAGCAGCTCCCCTAGCGGGGGGGTCAATGAGCAGTACTTC. It yields the protein CASSSPSGGVNEQYF.

This chain connects TRBV20-1 to TRBJ2-7; a possible D gene is TRBD1 (6 bases). V gave up 2 bases and J gave up 2 bases, with 16 bases separating them. The CDR3 contains 15 residues. Germline V CDR1 and CDR2: DFQATT, SNEGSKA (reference sequence). DNA for the CDR3: TGCAGTGCTAGACCATTCCGACAGGTTACCTACGAGCAGTACTTC. Protein: CSARPFRQVTYEQYF.

This rearrangement joins TRBV11-2 to TRBJ2-7, with 8 positions matching TRBD2. Germline CDR1 reads SGHAT; CDR2 reads FQNNGV. The V and J ends lost 3 bases and 2 bases, in that order; junction bases with no gene match: 3. CDR3 length: 14 amino acids. The CDR3 nucleotides are TGTGCCAGCAGCTTTGGACTAGCCACCTACGAGCAGTACTTC. It specifies CASSFGLATYEQYF.

The gene calls are TRBV7-3 and TRBJ1-2; D is unresolved. Looked up from germline, CDR1 is SGHTA and CDR2 is FQGTGA. Trimming pared 5 bases from V and 4 bases from J, leaving 14 bases between. The CDR3 is 14 amino acids. CDR3 region: CASSPYSQVYGYTF. DNA for the CDR3: TGTGCCAGCAGCCCATATTCCCAGGTCTATGGCTACACCTTC.

In nucleotides, the CDR3 is TGTGCCAGCAGTGTTTTGGGGGGGGGGGAGACCCAGTACTTC. Translated: CASSVLGGGETQYF. The chain is built from TRBV25-1 and TRBJ2-5, with 7 bases fitting TRBD2. Looked up from germline, CDR1 is MGHDK and CDR2 is SYGVNS. With V trimmed by 4 bases and J by 5 bases, 7 bases remained unmatched. The CDR3 consists of 14 residues.

The chain has TRBV2 and TRBJ1-2; a weak D match, TRBD1 (6 bases). The CDR3 consists of 13 residues. Germline V lookup: CDR1 SNHLY, CDR2 FYNNEI. Trimming stripped 7 bases from V and 4 bases from J, with 13 bases between. The CDR3 protein is CASNSRGVYGYTF. The CDR3 bases are TGTGCCAGCAACTCAAGGGGGGTCTATGGCTACACCTTC.